This T cell receptor (beta chain) was profiled in a study of shared clonotypes between healthy human individuals. Repertoires were generated with immunoSEQ multiplex PCR, while TCRdb's copy carries only in-frame clones and drops some. The table has some 2,500,000 clones, over 85% seen once. The CDR3 sequence is 15 residues long. Germline V gene lookup returns CDR1 SGHRS and CDR2 YFSETQ. Trimming removed 0 bases from V and 6 bases from J, with 15 bases in between. Regarding this clone: The target antigen is unknown.

Study conclusions and caveats: Memory subsets generally showed smaller estimated richness than naive subsets did. Having only a few donors restricted how much genetic and exposure-history diversity was captured. Clonotype sharing among donors likely depends on sequencing depth. Compared with clonotypes that all four donors shared, non-shared clonotypes had lower generation probabilities.

The sample consisted of naive CD4+ T cells from PBMCs. Subset defined: CD45RA+ positively selected. The chain links TRBV5-1 to TRBJ1-1, with a tentative D call TRBD1 (5 bases). This TCR derives from a young man in good health. Some clones in this sample may be carry-over from other donors' samples. The CDR3 is CASSLAIFGGSEAFF. The CDR3 DNA sequence: TGCGCCAGCAGCTTGGCAATATTCGGGGGGTCTGAAGCTTTCTTT.